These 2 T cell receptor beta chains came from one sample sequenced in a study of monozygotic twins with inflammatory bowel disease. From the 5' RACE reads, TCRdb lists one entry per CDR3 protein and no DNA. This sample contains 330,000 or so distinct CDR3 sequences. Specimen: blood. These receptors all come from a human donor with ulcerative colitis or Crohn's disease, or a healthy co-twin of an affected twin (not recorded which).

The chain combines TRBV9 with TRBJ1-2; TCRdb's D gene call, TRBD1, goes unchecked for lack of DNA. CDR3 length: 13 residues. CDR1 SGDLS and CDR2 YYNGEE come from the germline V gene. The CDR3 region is CASSPGTDWSYTF.

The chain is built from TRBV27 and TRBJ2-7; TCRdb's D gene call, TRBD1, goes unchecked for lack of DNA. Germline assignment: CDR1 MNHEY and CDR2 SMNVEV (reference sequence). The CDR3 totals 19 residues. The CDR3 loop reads CASSPLVSAGQGRTYEQYF.